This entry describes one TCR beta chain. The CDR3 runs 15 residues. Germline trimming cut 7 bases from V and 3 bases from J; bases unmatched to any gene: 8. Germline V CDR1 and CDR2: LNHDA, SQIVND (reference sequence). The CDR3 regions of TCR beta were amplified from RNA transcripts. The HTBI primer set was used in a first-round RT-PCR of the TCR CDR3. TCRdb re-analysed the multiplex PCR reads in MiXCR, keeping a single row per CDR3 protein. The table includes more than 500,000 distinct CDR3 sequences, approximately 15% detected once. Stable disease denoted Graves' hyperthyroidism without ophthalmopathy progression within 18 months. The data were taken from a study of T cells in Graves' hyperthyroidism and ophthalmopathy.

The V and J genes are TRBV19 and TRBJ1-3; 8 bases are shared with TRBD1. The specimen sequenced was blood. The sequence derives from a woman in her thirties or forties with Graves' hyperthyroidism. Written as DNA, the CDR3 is TGTGCCAGTACCCGAGGACAGGGTCGTGGAAACACCATATATTTT. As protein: CASTRGQGRGNTIYF.